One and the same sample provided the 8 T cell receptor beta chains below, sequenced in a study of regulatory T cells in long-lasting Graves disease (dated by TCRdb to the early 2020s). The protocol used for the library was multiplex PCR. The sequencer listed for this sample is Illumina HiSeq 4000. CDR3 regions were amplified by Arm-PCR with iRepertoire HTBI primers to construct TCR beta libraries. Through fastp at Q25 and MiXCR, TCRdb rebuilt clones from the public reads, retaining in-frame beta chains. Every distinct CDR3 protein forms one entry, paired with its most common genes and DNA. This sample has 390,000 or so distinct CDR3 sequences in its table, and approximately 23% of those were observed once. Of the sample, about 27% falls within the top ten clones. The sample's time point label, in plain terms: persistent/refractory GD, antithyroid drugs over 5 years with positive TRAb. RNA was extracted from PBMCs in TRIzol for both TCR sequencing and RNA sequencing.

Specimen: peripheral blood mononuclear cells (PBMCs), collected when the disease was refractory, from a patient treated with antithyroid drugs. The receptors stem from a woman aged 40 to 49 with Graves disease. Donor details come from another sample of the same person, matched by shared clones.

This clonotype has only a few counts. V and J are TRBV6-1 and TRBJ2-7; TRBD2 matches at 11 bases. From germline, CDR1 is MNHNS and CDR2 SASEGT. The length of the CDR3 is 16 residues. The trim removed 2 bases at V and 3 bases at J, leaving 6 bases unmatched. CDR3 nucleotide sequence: TGTGCCAGCAGTGAAAGGGGAGGGACTAGCGGCTACGAGCAGTACTTC. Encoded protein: CASSERGGTSGYEQYF.

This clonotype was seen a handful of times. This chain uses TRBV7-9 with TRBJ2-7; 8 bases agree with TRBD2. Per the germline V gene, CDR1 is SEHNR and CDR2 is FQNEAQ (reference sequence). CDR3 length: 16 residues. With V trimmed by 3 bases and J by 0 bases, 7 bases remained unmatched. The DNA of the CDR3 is TGTGCCAGCAGCTTTTTTGTAGGGACTAGCTCCTACGAGCAGTACTTC. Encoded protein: CASSFFVGTSSYEQYF.

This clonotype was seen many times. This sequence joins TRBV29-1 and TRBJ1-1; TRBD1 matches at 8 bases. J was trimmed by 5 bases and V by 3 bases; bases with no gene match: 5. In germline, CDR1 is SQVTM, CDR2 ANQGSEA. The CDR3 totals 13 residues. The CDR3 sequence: CSVDRQGRTEAFF. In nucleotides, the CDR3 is TGCAGCGTTGACCGACAGGGGAGAACTGAAGCTTTCTTT.

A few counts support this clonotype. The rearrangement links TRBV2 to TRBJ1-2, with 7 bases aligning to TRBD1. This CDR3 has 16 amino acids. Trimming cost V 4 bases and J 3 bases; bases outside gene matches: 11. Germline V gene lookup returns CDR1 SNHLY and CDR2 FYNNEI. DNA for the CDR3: TGTGCCAGCAGTGTTTCCAGGGGGGGTATTGACTATGGCTACACCTTC. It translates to CASSVSRGGIDYGYTF.

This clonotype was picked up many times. The CDR3 here is CASSYRRTSGRARETQYF. For the CDR3, the DNA is TGTGCCAGCAGTTACCGGCGGACTAGCGGGAGGGCGCGGGAGACCCAGTACTTC. The chain joins TRBV6-2 or TRBV6-3 to TRBJ2-5; 15 nucleotides align to TRBD2. Losses at the gene ends were 2 bases for V and 5 bases for J; bases not matched to a gene: 9. Germline assignment: CDR1 MNHEY and CDR2 SVGEGT. The length of the CDR3 is 18 residues.

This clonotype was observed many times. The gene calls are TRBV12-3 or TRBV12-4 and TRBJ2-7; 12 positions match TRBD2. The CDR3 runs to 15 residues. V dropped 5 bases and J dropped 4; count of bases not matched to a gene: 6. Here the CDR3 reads CASSQRLAGEYEQYF. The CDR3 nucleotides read TGTGCCAGCAGTCAGAGACTAGCGGGAGAGTACGAGCAGTACTTC.

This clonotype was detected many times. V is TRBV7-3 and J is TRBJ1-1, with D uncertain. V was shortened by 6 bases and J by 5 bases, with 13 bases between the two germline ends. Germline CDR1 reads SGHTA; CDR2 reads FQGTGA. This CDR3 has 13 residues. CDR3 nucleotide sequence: TGTGCCAGCAGTAGACGGACGTCAACTGAAGCTTTCTTT. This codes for CASSRRTSTEAFF.

DNA for the CDR3: TGTGCCAGCAGCTTCGCCCCCCCTTGGGGACGGAACACCGGGGAGCTGTTTTTT. This encodes CASSFAPPWGRNTGELFF. The chain is built from TRBV7-9 and TRBJ2-2; D is tentatively TRBD1 or TRBD2 (5 bases each). This CDR3 comprises 18 residues. Trimming shortened V by 3 bases and J by 1 base, and 18 bases separated the two germline ends. Germline V gene data show CDR1 as SEHNR and CDR2 as FQNEAQ (reference sequence). The whole variable domain, remainder taken from reference TRBV7-9 and TRBJ2-2, is DTGVSQNPRHKITKRGQNVTFRCDPISEHNRLYWYRQTLGQGPEFLTYFQNEAQLEKSRLLSDRFSAERPKGSFSTLEIQRTEQGDSAMYLCASSFAPPWGRNTGELFFGEGSRLTVL.